This T cell receptor beta chain was identified during a study of blood T cell repertoires in COVID-19. Looking at the study overall: Acute-phase and convalescent COVID-19 samples originated in the United States, Italy and Spain. PBMCs, B-cell-depleted T cells, or T cells were the source of the cDNA or gDNA that made up the material.

The CDR3 consists of 12 residues. Germline trimming cut 8 bases from V and 6 bases from J; bases unmatched to any gene: 7. Germline V gene data show CDR1 as MNHNY and CDR2 as SVGAGI (reference sequence). As processed by the authors: Reference gene primer amplification yielded estimated nucleated cell counts. Profiling relied on immunoSEQ multiplex PCR, and the TCRdb table lists in-frame clones only, not all of them. From that table come the V and J calls and clone size; the DNA was used to work out D and trimming. This sample yields a few hundred thousand clones, of which 80% to 90% are seen a single time; under 5.5% belongs to the top ten. This clone has just one count.

V usage is TRBV6-6 and J usage is TRBJ2-7, with TRBD2 identical over 7 bases. The clonotype was recovered from a man in his fifties or sixties with acute or convalescent COVID-19. The source material was peripheral blood. The CDR3 DNA reads as TGTGCCAGCGGCGCAGGGAGGGGCGAGCAGTACTTC. It encodes CASGAGRGEQYF.